Listed here are 5 T cell receptor beta chains from one sample, sequenced in a study of human T cells and chemical hapten exposure. Time point meaning: healthy volunteer bleed at 6 weeks. Unseparated into fractions, whole blood served as the source from which total RNA was extracted. TCRdb called the RACE reads again in MiXCR, with one record for every CDR3 protein. In the table there are about 65,000 distinct CDR3 sequences, about 6% of which are singletons. The material sequenced was whole blood. All receptors derive from a female donor in good health. Some clones in this sample may be carry-over from other donors' samples.

Ten or more counts support this clonotype. The rearrangement links TRBV21-1 to TRBJ1-1; TRBD1, the table's D call, was not compared with the DNA. TRBV21-1 is a pseudogene locus. The CDR3 runs 17 residues. DNA of the CDR3: TGTGCCAGCAGCAAATATGGGGGGAAGGGGCGCGGGACTGAAGCTTTCTTT. Encoded protein: CASSKYGGKGRGTEAFF.

This clonotype was picked up many times. The chain is built from TRBV6-1 and TRBJ2-1; 10 bases agree with TRBD1. Germline V gives CDR1 MNHNS, CDR2 SASEGT. Germline trimming cut 4 bases from V and 1 base from J; bases unmatched to any gene: 1. CDR3 length equals 15 residues. The CDR3 DNA reads TGTGCCAGCAGTGGGGGACAGGGGTCCTACAATGAGCAGTTCTTC. Its translation is CASSGGQGSYNEQFF.

Worth noting for this clonotype: A single base separates this from a much larger clone, so it may be a read error. This chain uses TRBV5-1 with TRBJ1-1, with TRBD1 matching 12 bases. J lost 5 bases, V lost 4 bases, and 9 bases had no gene match. From germline, CDR1 is SGHRS and CDR2 YFSETQ. The CDR3 spans 16 residues. CDR3: CASSPQGTGGQTEAFF. CDR3 DNA: TGCGCCAGCAGCCCTCAGGGGACAGGGGGCCAGACTGAAGCTTTCTTT.

This clonotype was found many times. V and J are TRBV2 and TRBJ1-5, with TRBD1 matching over 9 bases. Germline V gives CDR1 SNHLY, CDR2 FYNNEI. There are 15 residues in the CDR3. With V trimmed by 11 bases and J by 4 bases, 12 bases remained unmatched. As DNA, the CDR3 is TGTGCCCCCCGGGACAGGGATATTCCTAATCAGCCCCAGCATTTT. Encoded protein: CAPRDRDIPNQPQHF.

A note on this clonotype: One base away lies a much larger clone, so this may be a sequencing read error. This chain joins TRBV20-1 and TRBJ1-6; D uncertain. CDR3 length: 13 amino acids. Germline lookup yields CDR1 DFQATT and CDR2 SNEGSKA (reference sequence). CDR3 sequence: CRRTQGHNSPLNF. The CDR3 nucleotides are TGCAGAAGAACCCAAGGTCATAATTCACCCCTCAACTTT.